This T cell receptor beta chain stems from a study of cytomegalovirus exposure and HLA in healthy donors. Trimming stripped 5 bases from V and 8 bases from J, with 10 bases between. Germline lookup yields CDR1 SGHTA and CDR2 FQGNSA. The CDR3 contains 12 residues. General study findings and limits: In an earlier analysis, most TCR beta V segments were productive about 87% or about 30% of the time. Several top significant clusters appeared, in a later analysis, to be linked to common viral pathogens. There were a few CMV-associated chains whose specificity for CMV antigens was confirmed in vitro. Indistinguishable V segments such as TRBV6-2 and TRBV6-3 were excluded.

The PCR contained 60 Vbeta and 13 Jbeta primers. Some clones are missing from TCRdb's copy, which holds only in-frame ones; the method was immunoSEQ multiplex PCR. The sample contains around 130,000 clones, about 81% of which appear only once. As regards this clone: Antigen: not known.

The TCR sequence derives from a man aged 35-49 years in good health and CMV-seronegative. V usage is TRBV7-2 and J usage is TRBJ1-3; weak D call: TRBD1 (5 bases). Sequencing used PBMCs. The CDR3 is CASSLWGDTIYF. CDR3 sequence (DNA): TGTGCCAGCAGCCTGTGGGGGGACACCATATATTTT.